One and the same sample provided the 10 T cell receptor beta chains below, sequenced in a study of shared clonotypes between healthy human individuals. Produced via immunoSEQ multiplex PCR; TCRdb's table is partial and in-frame only. In the table there are some 1 million clones, about 75% of which are singletons. The source material was memory CD4+ T cells sorted from blood. As for subset: CD45RA-negative fraction. The receptors stem from a man younger than 30 in good health.

This clone was counted a single time. The chain links TRBV30 to TRBJ1-1; D call uncertain. This CDR3 is built from 12 residues. Trimming removed 4 bases at V and 5 bases at J, with 11 bases between. Germline CDR1 GTSNPN, CDR2 SVGIG (reference sequence). CDR3 nucleotide sequence: TGTGCCTGGACCAAGGGCCCGACTGAAGCTTTCTTT. This sequence encodes CAWTKGPTEAFF.

This clone came up many times. V and J are TRBV18 and TRBJ2-7; D is possibly TRBD1 or TRBD2 (5 bases each). Between the trimmed V and J ends, which lost 3 bases and 7 bases, there was a span of 19 bases. The CDR3 has 15 residues. CDR1 is KGHSH, CDR2 LQKENI, per germline. The CDR3 loop reads CASSPLSTATGEQYF. The CDR3 coding sequence is TGTGCCAGCTCACCTTTGTCGACAGCAACGGGGGAGCAGTACTTC.

This chain links TRBV15 with TRBJ2-5; 10 bases agree with TRBD1. Germline V lookup: CDR1 LNHNV, CDR2 YYDKDF (reference sequence). The CDR3 loop spans 16 amino acids. J lost 5 bases, V lost 0 bases, and 6 bases had no gene match. The CDR3 loop reads CATSRDRQGATETQYF. The CDR3 region has the DNA TGTGCCACCAGCAGAGATCGACAGGGGGCTACGGAGACCCAGTACTTC.

The chain carries TRBV28 and TRBJ1-1, with 12 nucleotides matching TRBD1. V lost 8 bases and J lost 5; bases outside the gene matches: 6. Germline V CDR1 and CDR2: MDHEN, SYDVKM. The CDR3 extends over 14 amino acids. The CDR3 bases are TGTGCCAGCCCGGGACAGGGGGCGCCGACTGAAGCTTTCTTT. It yields the protein CASPGQGAPTEAFF.

This clone showed up just once. The chain combines TRBV18 with TRBJ2-5; no reliable D call. Trimming left V 2 bases short and J 1 base short, with 8 bases between. Germline V CDR1 and CDR2: KGHSH, LQKENI. The CDR3 totals 14 residues. CDR3 DNA: TGTGCCAGCTCACCAATCCAGGTCCAAGAGACCCAGTACTTC. Protein: CASSPIQVQETQYF.

This sequence joins TRBV7-9 and TRBJ2-3; tentative D call: TRBD2 (7 bases). Germline V gene data show CDR1 as SEHNR and CDR2 as FQNEAQ (reference sequence). The CDR3 totals 19 residues. V was shortened by 3 bases and J by 1 base, with 23 bases between the two germline ends. This CDR3 reads CASSLLWGRRREGTDTQYF. CDR3 DNA sequence: TGTGCCAGCAGCTTGCTCTGGGGGCGCCGACGGGAGGGCACAGATACGCAGTATTTT. Combining the CDR3 with reference TRBV7-9 and TRBJ2-3 gives the whole variable domain DTGVSQNPRHKITKRGQNVTFRCDPISEHNRLYWYRQTLGQGPEFLTYFQNEAQLEKSRLLSDRFSAERPKGSFSTLEIQRTEQGDSAMYLCASSLLWGRRREGTDTQYFGPGTRLTVL.

The chain combines TRBV5-4 with TRBJ2-5; no firm D call. This CDR3 spans 12 amino acids. Germline CDR1 reads SGHNT; CDR2 reads YYREEE (reference sequence). Trimming removed 3 bases from V and 2 bases from J, with 5 bases in between. The CDR3 sequence is CASSSVQETQYF. DNA of the CDR3: TGTGCCAGCAGCTCCGTACAAGAGACCCAGTACTTC.

This clone was detected a few times. A read error is possible here, since a much larger clone lies one base away. The CDR3 reads CASSLTDNTEAFF. The CDR3 DNA is TGTGCCAGCAGCTTAACGGACAACACTGAAGCTTTCTTT. The chain links TRBV11-3 to TRBJ1-1, with D uncertain. This CDR3 spans 13 amino acids. V gave up 2 bases and J gave up 2 bases, with 6 bases separating them. The V gene's germline CDR1 is SGHNT and CDR2 YENEEA.

The rearrangement uses TRBV7-4 and TRBJ2-3, with 8 nucleotides matching TRBD2. V was pared by 3 bases and J by 9 bases, with 20 bases of the junction left unmatched. The CDR3 sequence is 18 residues long. Germline loops: CDR1 SGHVT, CDR2 SQSDAQ. This CDR3 is CASSFEGCGRPFTRTQYF. The DNA for the CDR3 is TGTGCCAGCAGCTTCGAGGGTTGCGGGAGGCCATTCACCCGGACGCAGTATTTT.

CDR3 in DNA: TGTGCCAGCAGCGCACAGCTAGCGGTACCTAACAATGAGCAGTTCTTC. It translates to CASSAQLAVPNNEQFF. The chain has TRBV7-2 and TRBJ2-1; 7 bases align to TRBD2. The CDR3 totals 16 residues. In germline, CDR1 is SGHTA, CDR2 FQGNSA. V lost 5 bases to trimming and J lost 5 bases; unmatched junction nucleotides: 12.